Following are 28 T cell receptor beta chains from one sample sequenced in a study of blood T cell repertoires in COVID-19. The assay was immunoSEQ multiplex PCR, and TCRdb's table has in-frame clones only and misses some. The data contain approximately 500,000 clones, roughly 89% of them singletons. Sequenced sample: peripheral blood. These receptors originate from a man between 18 and 29 years old with COVID-19, enrolled during active disease.

In nucleotides, the CDR3 is TGTGCCAGTCGGTCCATGAACACTGAAGCTTTCTTT. It is translated as CASRSMNTEAFF. The V and J genes are TRBV6-5 and TRBJ1-1; D not resolved. CDR1 MNHEY and CDR2 SVGAGI come from the germline V gene. The V and J ends lost 9 bases and 0 bases respectively, with 8 bases between them. This CDR3 comprises 12 residues.

Comments on this clone: A read error may account for a junction end that differs from germline. V is TRBV7-7 and J is TRBJ2-1; 8 bases line up with TRBD2. CDR3 length: 16 residues. Germline values: CDR1 SSHAT, CDR2 FNYEAQ (reference sequence). The chain's CDR3 is CASSLQSGGPYNEQFF. As DNA, the CDR3 is TGTGCTAGCAGCTTACAGTCGGGAGGGCCTTACAATGAGCAGTTCTTC.

The chain has TRBV9 and TRBJ2-3; the D gene is possibly TRBD2 (6 bases). Germline lookup yields CDR1 SGDLS and CDR2 YYNGEE. The CDR3 consists of 16 residues. V lost 4 bases, J lost 2 bases, and 17 bases lay in between. The CDR3 coding sequence is TGTGCCAGCAGCCCCGACTATAAGCGGGCCACAGATACGCAGTATTTT. Translated, it gives CASSPDYKRATDTQYF.

The rearrangement uses TRBV24-1 and TRBJ1-2, with D possibly TRBD1 on 6 matching bases. This CDR3 spans 12 amino acids. Trimming removed 8 bases from V and 1 base from J, with 7 bases in between. CDR1 is KGHDR and CDR2 is SFDVKD in the germline V gene. The CDR3 DNA reads TGTGCCACCAAAGGGGGTAACTATGGCTACACCTTC. As protein: CATKGGNYGYTF.

V gene TRBV6-6 combines with J gene TRBJ1-1; TRBD1 is a possible D gene (5 bases). The length of the CDR3 is 13 residues. Trimming removed 5 bases from V and 5 bases from J, with 12 bases in between. Per germline, CDR1 MNHNY and CDR2 SVGAGI (reference sequence). The DNA of the CDR3 is TGTGCCAGCAGTCTCAGGGAGGGGACTGAAGCTTTCTTT. The encoded protein is CASSLREGTEAFF.

The chain is built from TRBV6-5 and TRBJ2-7; D is possibly TRBD2 (6 bases). Germline CDR1 MNHEY, CDR2 SVGAGI. The V and J ends lost 7 bases and 9 bases respectively, with 22 bases between them. CDR3 length: 14 residues. This CDR3 reads CASTQDGLLTGQYF. The DNA for the CDR3 is TGTGCCAGCACCCAGGACGGACTACTTACTGGGCAGTACTTC.

As regards this clone: At the DNA level, this CDR3 is encoded by other sequences in the same sample as well. This chain connects TRBV5-1 to TRBJ2-1; D perhaps matches TRBD1 (6 bases). The CDR3 loop spans 12 amino acids. Trimming left V 2 bases short and J 6 bases short, with 6 bases between. Per the germline V gene, CDR1 is SGHRS and CDR2 is YFSETQ. CDR3 in amino acids: CASSLQGNEQFF. The CDR3 nucleotides read TGCGCCAGCAGCTTACAGGGCAATGAGCAGTTCTTC.

This chain joins TRBV10-1 and TRBJ1-2; tentative D call: TRBD1 (6 bases). Germline V lookup: CDR1 WNHNN, CDR2 SYGVQD (reference sequence). The CDR3 consists of 13 residues. V shed 0 bases and J shed 6 bases, with 8 bases lying between them. Here the CDR3 DNA reads TGCGCCAGCAGTGAGTCGAAGGGGGATGGCTACACCTTC. Its translation is CASSESKGDGYTF.

This chain joins TRBV5-6 and TRBJ2-7; 8 bases fit TRBD2. Germline V lookup: CDR1 SGHDT, CDR2 YYEEEE. The J segment lost 0 bases and the V segment lost 2 bases, leaving 7 bases of the junction unmatched. The CDR3 is made up of 16 amino acids. The CDR3 spells CASSLGAGDLSYEQYF. The CDR3, as DNA: TGTGCCAGCAGCTTAGGAGCGGGGGACCTCTCCTACGAGCAGTACTTC.

This clone is a singleton in its sample. J is TRBJ2-1 and V is TRBV6-2 or TRBV6-3, with 12 bases identical to TRBD2. With 4 bases clipped from V and 7 bases from J, the junction kept 11 bases outside the gene matches. This CDR3 region has 17 residues. CDR1 MNHEY and CDR2 SVGEGT come from the germline V gene. The CDR3 nucleotides are TGTGCCAGCAGTTGGGGGCTAGCGGGAGGGATCAGGAATGAGCAGTTCTTC. It codes for CASSWGLAGGIRNEQFF.

This clone came up once. The chain links TRBV2 to TRBJ2-7, with TRBD2 identical over 12 bases. The germline V gene has CDR1 SNHLY and CDR2 FYNNEI. V was pared by 8 bases and J by 1 base, with 6 bases of the junction left unmatched. CDR3 length: 15 residues. For the CDR3, the DNA is TGTGCCAGCGACCTAGCGGGGGGGCGGTCCTACGAGCAGTACTTC. Its translation: CASDLAGGRSYEQYF. The entire variable domain, with the rest obtained from reference TRBV2 and TRBJ2-7, is as follows: EPEVTQTPSHQVTQMGQEVILRCVPISNHLYFYWYRQILGQKVEFLVSFYNNEISEKSEIFDDQFSVERPDGSNFTLKIRSTKLEDSAMYFCASDLAGGRSYEQYFGPGTRLTVT.

The V gene is TRBV5-1, the J gene TRBJ2-1, with D possibly being TRBD2 (7 bases). V gave up 6 bases and J gave up 8 bases, with 18 bases separating them. The CDR3 has 14 residues. CDR1 SGHRS and CDR2 YFSETQ come from the germline V gene. This chain's CDR3 is CASTRGGGLDEQFF. DNA for the CDR3: TGCGCCAGCACCAGGGGAGGGGGGCTGGATGAGCAGTTCTTC. Drawing the rest from reference TRBV5-1 and TRBJ2-1, the complete variable domain is KAGVTQTPRYLIKTRGQQVTLSCSPISGHRSVSWYQQTPGQGLQFLFEYFSETQRNKGNFPGRFSGRQFSNSRSEMNVSTLELGDSALYLCASTRGGGLDEQFFGPGTRLTVL.

The chain employs TRBV21-1 and TRBJ2-7; the table's D call of TRBD2 was not tested on the DNA. TRBV21-1 is listed as a pseudogene. There are 14 residues in the CDR3. The CDR3, as DNA: TGTGCCAGCAGCAAACGGTCCCCGACCTACGAGCAGTACTTC. Amino acid sequence: CASSKRSPTYEQYF.

On this clone itself: Sequence at one end of the junction differs from germline and may be a read error. The chain links TRBV12-3 or TRBV12-4 to TRBJ2-1; possible D gene TRBD1, 6 bases. The CDR3 loop spans 13 amino acids. DNA of the CDR3: TGTGCCAGCAGTTTAGAGGTGGGGGCAGGACAGATCTTC. Translating it yields CASSLEVGAGQIF.

V usage is TRBV29-1 and J usage is TRBJ1-1; perhaps TRBD1 as D (6 bases). CDR3 length: 11 amino acids. Germline CDR1 and CDR2: SQVTM and ANQGSEA. V was cut by 6 bases and J by 7 bases, with 12 bases left in between. The CDR3 DNA follows: TGCAGCGTCGCCAGGACAGATGAAGCTTTCTTT. Protein: CSVARTDEAFF.

The V gene is TRBV24-1, the J gene TRBJ2-1, with 7 bases that match TRBD2. Germline V lookup: CDR1 KGHDR, CDR2 SFDVKD. The V and J ends lost 1 base and 8 bases, in that order; junction bases with no gene match: 10. This CDR3 is 16 amino acids long. DNA of the CDR3: TGTGCCACCAGTGATTTTGGGGTGGGCGGGAGCTATGAGCAGTTCTTC. Translating gives CATSDFGVGGSYEQFF.

In this sample, this clone turned up a few times. The V call is TRBV7-2, the J call TRBJ1-2, with 10 positions matching TRBD1. CDR1 is SGHTA, CDR2 FQGNSA, per germline. There are 16 residues in the CDR3. The V and J ends lost 1 base and 7 bases, in that order; junction bases with no gene match: 9. This CDR3 reads CASSLVGTGAISGYTF. CDR3 bases: TGTGCCAGCAGCTTAGTCGGGACAGGGGCAATCAGTGGCTACACCTTC.

The sample holds a few counts of this clone. The rearrangement uses TRBV7-9 and TRBJ1-2, with D possibly being TRBD1 (6 bases). Trimming shortened V by 3 bases and J by 6 bases, and 11 bases separated the two germline ends. CDR3 length equals 13 residues. Germline V gene sequence: CDR1 SEHNR, CDR2 FQNEAQ (reference sequence). The CDR3 coding sequence is TGTGCCAGCAGCTTTTCACAGGGCCATGGCTACACCTTC. Translation: CASSFSQGHGYTF.

V is TRBV5-4 and J is TRBJ2-1; 7 nucleotides line up with TRBD2. CDR1 SGHNT and CDR2 YYREEE come from the germline V gene (reference sequence). V lost 5 bases, J lost 4 bases, and 9 bases stayed unmatched. This CDR3 region has 15 residues. DNA of the CDR3: TGTGCCAGCAGAAAGCGGGAAGGACCTTACAATGAGCAGTTCTTC. Its protein product is CASRKREGPYNEQFF.

The V gene is TRBV10-1, the J gene TRBJ2-3; a weak D match, TRBD1 (5 bases). Germline V gene data show CDR1 as WNHNN and CDR2 as SYGVQD (reference sequence). Trimming removed 4 bases at V and 3 bases at J, with 14 bases between. The length of the CDR3 is 15 residues. The CDR3, as DNA: TGCGCCAGCAGTGGGAAGGGGCTGGCAACAGATACGCAGTATTTT. Its protein product is CASSGKGLATDTQYF.

The gene calls are TRBV6-1 and TRBJ2-5, with D perhaps matching TRBD1 (6 bases). The CDR3 covers 15 residues. Germline V gene sequence: CDR1 MNHNS, CDR2 SASEGT. V lost 2 bases and J 1 base, leaving 11 bases between the germline ends. CDR3 DNA sequence: TGTGCCAGCAGTGAACAGAGGGGGACCCAAGAGACCCAGTACTTC. It translates to CASSEQRGTQETQYF.

The CDR3 DNA reads TGTGCCAGCAGCTTAGGTCCCCCAGAATCCTACGAGCAGTACTTC. It yields the protein CASSLGPPESYEQYF. The chain links TRBV7-9 to TRBJ2-7; no clear D. Per the germline V gene, CDR1 is SEHNR and CDR2 is FQNEAQ (reference sequence). This CDR3 region has 15 residues. Between the trimmed V and J ends, which lost 1 base and 1 base, there was a span of 11 bases.

The CDR3 sequence: CASSLEQGTAYNEQFF. CDR3 nucleotides: TGCGCCAGCAGCTTGGAACAGGGAACCGCCTACAATGAGCAGTTCTTC. This sequence joins TRBV5-1 and TRBJ2-1; a weak D match, TRBD1 (6 bases). Germline CDR1 reads SGHRS; CDR2 reads YFSETQ. CDR3 length: 16 residues. Trimming pared 0 bases from V and 2 bases from J, leaving 12 bases between.

The V and J genes are TRBV20-1 and TRBJ1-6, with a weak D call TRBD1 (6 bases). Germline-derived CDR1 and CDR2 are DFQATT and SNEGSKA (reference sequence). This CDR3 is 18 amino acids long. The V end lost 3 bases, the J end lost 0 bases, and 18 bases lay between the germline ends. CDR3: CSASDPRQASSYNSPLHF. CDR3 DNA: TGCAGTGCTAGTGATCCCAGACAGGCCAGCTCCTATAATTCACCCCTCCACTTT.

This chain connects TRBV19 to TRBJ2-2; 7 bases fit TRBD1. Unmatched junction bases numbered 22, after V lost 5 bases and J lost 4 bases. The CDR3 is made up of 20 amino acids. Germline V lookup: CDR1 LNHDA, CDR2 SQIVND (reference sequence). The DNA for the CDR3 is TGTGCCAGTAGTCAATCAGGTACCGGTTTACAGGGGAAAGGCACCGGGGAGCTGTTTTTT. Translation gives CASSQSGTGLQGKGTGELFF.

In this sample, this clone turned up once. This rearrangement joins TRBV27 to TRBJ1-6, with a weak D call TRBD1 (6 bases). The CDR3 contains 16 residues. In germline, CDR1 is MNHEY, CDR2 SMNVEV (reference sequence). Trimming pared 2 bases from V and 5 bases from J, leaving 13 bases between. The CDR3 nucleotides read TGTGCCAGCAGTTTAATCACAGGGATGCATAATTCACCCCTCCACTTT. Its translation: CASSLITGMHNSPLHF.

V gene TRBV24-1 combines with J gene TRBJ1-5; TRBD1 is a possible D gene (5 bases). The CDR3 runs 16 residues. The V end lost 6 bases, the J end lost 8 bases, and 22 bases lay between the germline ends. Looked up from germline, CDR1 is KGHDR and CDR2 is SFDVKD. CDR3 DNA: TGTGCCACCAGTCCTGCGCAGGGCGTTAACTTGGAGCCCCAGCATTTT. It codes for CATSPAQGVNLEPQHF.

The chain joins TRBV11-2 to TRBJ2-4; 9 bases line up with TRBD2. The germline gives CDR1 SGHAT, CDR2 FQNNGV. The V gene end was trimmed by 3 bases and the J gene end by 7 bases; junction bases not matched to a gene: 10. This CDR3 is 16 amino acids long. The CDR3 DNA follows: TGTGCCAGCAGCTTCGTGTTCGCGGGGGGGCATAACATTCAGTACTTC. It translates to CASSFVFAGGHNIQYF.